This T cell receptor (beta chain) was observed in a study of T cell responses to AZD1222 COVID-19 vaccine. The overall study: Combined were second doses at about 4 or about 12 weeks.

The table lists this clone with a few counts. What it recognizes is unknown. Study results and caveats: Regions 160-218 and 743-854 held dominance among vaccine-associated CD4 TCRs, which spanned spike. Unmutated variant regions reportedly attract nearly half of all spike-specific TCRs. At baseline, seropositivity was found in only a handful of AZD1222 recipients.

This CDR3 has 14 amino acids. V gave up 4 bases and J gave up 4 bases, with 12 bases separating them. Looked up from germline, CDR1 is MGHRA and CDR2 is YSYEKL. Here immunoSEQ multiplex PCR was the method, and the copy in TCRdb shows in-frame clones only, minus some. The sample consists of about 67,000 clones, around 84% of them appearing once. The V call is TRBV4-1, the J call TRBJ2-3; D is unclear. This TCR was recovered from an adult in good health. The sequences come from peripheral blood, collected on day 0 of AZD1222 vaccination. CDR3 coding DNA: TGCGCCAGCAGCCCCGCGGCGCCCGCAGATACGCAGTATTTT. Protein: CASSPAAPADTQYF.